This T cell receptor beta chain was found in a study of blood T cells in healthy people across ages. General observations from the study: Changes seen in expanded clonotypes were possibly confounded by donor CMV status left unknown. The study could not conclusively compare naive and antigen-experienced cells, given its unsorted PBMCs. Whereas aged donors had fewer naive CD4+ cells, long-lived donors had more of them and higher diversity. Observed TCR beta diversity showed a strong correlation with the percentage of naive T cells as measured by flow cytometry.

In the case of this clonotype: Antigen: not known.

Next came a second PCR, run for about 7 to 11 cycles, which used a sample-barcoded 5' primer along with a J-beta primer mix. MiXCR, run by TCRdb on the 5' RACE reads, gives a single entry per CDR3 protein. Counted here are 1.5 million to 2 million distinct CDR3 sequences, about two fifths occurring once; the ten biggest clones make up roughly 23%. The CDR3 extends over 15 amino acids. After removal of 6 bases from V and 2 bases from J, the junction contained 9 bases not matched to a gene. Germline CDR1 and CDR2: MNHEY and SVGEGT. This TCR was sampled from a human donor in good health. Source material: blood. The rearrangement joins TRBV6-2 or TRBV6-3 to TRBJ2-5, with TRBD1 matching over 7 bases. The CDR3 loop reads CASSQTGYLQETQYF. The CDR3 DNA sequence: TGTGCCAGCAGCCAGACAGGGTACCTACAAGAGACCCAGTACTTC.